The rows below give T cell receptor beta chains drawn from one sample of a study of Ad26.COV2.S vaccination and SARS-CoV-2 variants. TCRdb keeps only in-frame clones here, not all; method: immunoSEQ multiplex PCR. The sample contains around 500,000 clones, 89% of which appear only once. The starting material was peripheral blood, obtained in a trial of Ad26.COV2.S vaccine versus placebo. The source is a person between 18 and 65 years old who received the Ad26.COV2.S COVID-19 vaccine or a placebo. Each CDR3 is given with its conserved first and last residue. Fields, in order: V gene, clone size, J gene, D gene, CDR3 protein, CDR3 DNA. D genes are given only for firm matches. Rows may omit the clone size; those that give it use once, few, many or a size class.

TRBV6-2/TRBV6-3	.	TRBJ2-2	.	CASSPGGAGTGELFF	TGTGCCAGCAGCCCGGGGGGCGCCGGCACCGGGGAGCTGTTTTTT
TRBV27	once	TRBJ2-7	TRBD1	CASQDRDYEQYF	TGTGCCAGCCAGGACAGGGACTACGAGCAGTACTTC
TRBV29-1	.	TRBJ2-2	TRBD1	CSVQTGAGELFF	TGCAGCGTCCAAACAGGGGCCGGGGAGCTGTTTTTT
TRBV19	.	TRBJ1-1	TRBD1	CASSANRGDTEAFF	TGTGCCAGTAGTGCCAACAGGGGGGACACTGAAGCTTTCTTT
TRBV7-2	.	TRBJ2-7	.	CASSSTRQSGTYEQYF	TGTGCCAGCAGCTCCACCAGGCAGTCGGGGACCTACGAGCAGTACTTC
TRBV7-2	.	TRBJ2-7	TRBD1	CASSPPLRQGVFFEQYF	TGTGCCAGCAGCCCACCCCTGAGGCAGGGGGTTTTTTTCGAGCAGTACTTC
TRBV14	.	TRBJ1-2	.	CASSQDPSASGGYTF	TGTGCCAGCAGCCAAGATCCCTCGGCCTCCGGTGGCTACACCTTC
TRBV6-2/TRBV6-3	.	TRBJ1-2	.	CASSQPYGYTF	TGTGCCAGCAGCCAACCCTATGGCTACACCTTC
TRBV29-1	.	TRBJ1-2	.	CSVEDPGNRLF	TGCAGCGTTGAAGATCCCGGGAATCGCCTCTTC
TRBV5-4	.	TRBJ2-7	TRBD1	CASSLGGQGGIYEQYF	TGTGCCAGCAGCCTGGGAGGACAGGGTGGAATCTACGAGCAGTACTTC
TRBV9	.	TRBJ1-1	.	CASSVGMAGMNEAFF	TGTGCCAGCAGCGTAGGTATGGCGGGGATGAATGAAGCTTTCTTT
TRBV5-1	.	TRBJ2-3	.	CASSRDFTDTQYF	TGCGCCAGCAGCCGGGACTTCACAGATACGCAGTATTTT
TRBV6-5	.	TRBJ1-5	TRBD1	CASNRGQGGNQPQHF	TGTGCCAGCAACCGAGGACAGGGGGGCAATCAGCCCCAGCATTTT
TRBV5-1	.	TRBJ2-6	.	CASSLQVSGANVLTF	TGCGCCAGCAGCTTGCAAGTCTCTGGGGCCAACGTCCTGACTTTC
TRBV3-1/TRBV3-2	.	TRBJ1-2	.	CASSRSARNYGYTF	TGTGCCAGCAGCCGGTCCGCACGGAACTATGGCTACACCTTC
TRBV6-6	.	TRBJ2-7	.	CASSYSPPSFYEQYF	TGTGCCAGCAGTTACTCACCTCCCTCTTTCTACGAGCAGTACTTC
TRBV28	.	TRBJ2-7	.	CASSFGYEQYF	TGTGCCAGCAGTTTTGGGTACGAGCAGTACTTC
TRBV4-1	.	TRBJ2-2	.	CASQGVANTGELFF	TGCGCCAGCCAAGGGGTGGCGAACACCGGGGAGCTGTTTTTT
TRBV27	.	TRBJ1-1	.	CASRYLQENTEAFF	TGTGCCAGCAGGTACCTACAGGAGAACACTGAAGCTTTCTTT
TRBV6-5	.	TRBJ1-3	.	CASRDRPNSGNTIYF	TGTGCCAGCAGAGACCGACCGAACTCTGGAAACACCATATATTTT
TRBV21-1	.	TRBJ2-5	.	CASSKVAGEQETQYF	TGTGCCAGCAGCAAAGTCGCCGGGGAACAAGAGACCCAGTACTTC
TRBV4-3	.	TRBJ1-1	.	CASSQETWTPYEAFF	TGCGCCAGCAGCCAAGAAACCTGGACACCCTATGAAGCTTTCTTT
TRBV29-1	once	TRBJ2-1	.	CSVVLRVGNEQFF	TGCAGCGTTGTTCTGCGGGTTGGCAATGAGCAGTTCTTC
TRBV12-3/TRBV12-4	.	TRBJ2-7	.	CASSFRVSYEQYF	TGTGCCAGCAGTTTCAGGGTTTCCTACGAGCAGTACTTC
TRBV4-2	.	TRBJ2-1	TRBD2	CASSRPTSENPNEQFF	TGTGCCAGCAGCCGACCGACTAGCGAGAACCCCAATGAGCAGTTCTTC
TRBV15	.	TRBJ1-3	TRBD1	CATRDSVSGNTIYF	TGTGCCACCCGGGACAGTGTCTCTGGAAACACCATATATTTT
TRBV28	.	TRBJ1-5	TRBD1	CASWDRGNQPQHF	TGTGCCAGCTGGGACAGGGGTAATCAGCCCCAGCATTTT
TRBV5-1	.	TRBJ2-3	.	CASSLGKGLTDTQYF	TGCGCCAGCAGCTTGGGTAAGGGCCTCACAGATACGCAGTATTTT
TRBV4-2	.	TRBJ1-4	TRBD1	CASSQGRDSEKLFF	TGTGCCAGCAGCCAAGGAAGGGACAGCGAAAAACTGTTTTTT
TRBV25-1	.	TRBJ1-1	.	CASSETGPNTEAFF	TGTGCCAGCAGTGAGACAGGACCTAACACTGAAGCTTTCTTT
TRBV29-1	.	TRBJ2-1	TRBD2	CSVGTRLGYNEQFF	TGCAGCGTTGGGACTAGATTGGGGTACAATGAGCAGTTCTTC
TRBV6-1	.	TRBJ2-1	TRBD2	CASSGYGRGPYNEQFF	TGTGCCAGCAGTGGCTACGGGAGGGGCCCGTACAATGAGCAGTTCTTC
TRBV19	.	TRBJ1-2	.	CASKGQTGYTF	TGTGCCAGTAAAGGACAGACCGGCTACACCTTC
TRBV11-2	.	TRBJ1-1	.	CASSGGTEAFF	TGTGCCAGTTCCGGGGGGACTGAAGCTTTCTTT
TRBV10-3	.	TRBJ1-3	.	CAISEASSGNTIYF	TGTGCCATCAGTGAGGCCAGCTCTGGAAACACCATATATTTT
TRBV5-1	.	TRBJ2-3	.	CASSLRPVDTQYF	TGCGCCAGCAGCTTGCGGCCCGTCGATACGCAGTATTTT
TRBV30	.	TRBJ1-1	.	CAWSELRMGAFF	TGTGCCTGGAGTGAGCTCCGGATGGGAGCTTTCTTT
TRBV29-1	.	TRBJ2-3	TRBD2	CSVDPGTSGSGFTDTQYF	TGCAGCGTTGATCCCGGGACTAGCGGGAGTGGATTCACAGATACGCAGTATTTT
TRBV2	.	TRBJ2-7	.	CASSDGVRVRGPFEQYF	TGTGCCAGCAGTGATGGGGTAAGGGTGAGGGGTCCTTTCGAGCAGTACTTC